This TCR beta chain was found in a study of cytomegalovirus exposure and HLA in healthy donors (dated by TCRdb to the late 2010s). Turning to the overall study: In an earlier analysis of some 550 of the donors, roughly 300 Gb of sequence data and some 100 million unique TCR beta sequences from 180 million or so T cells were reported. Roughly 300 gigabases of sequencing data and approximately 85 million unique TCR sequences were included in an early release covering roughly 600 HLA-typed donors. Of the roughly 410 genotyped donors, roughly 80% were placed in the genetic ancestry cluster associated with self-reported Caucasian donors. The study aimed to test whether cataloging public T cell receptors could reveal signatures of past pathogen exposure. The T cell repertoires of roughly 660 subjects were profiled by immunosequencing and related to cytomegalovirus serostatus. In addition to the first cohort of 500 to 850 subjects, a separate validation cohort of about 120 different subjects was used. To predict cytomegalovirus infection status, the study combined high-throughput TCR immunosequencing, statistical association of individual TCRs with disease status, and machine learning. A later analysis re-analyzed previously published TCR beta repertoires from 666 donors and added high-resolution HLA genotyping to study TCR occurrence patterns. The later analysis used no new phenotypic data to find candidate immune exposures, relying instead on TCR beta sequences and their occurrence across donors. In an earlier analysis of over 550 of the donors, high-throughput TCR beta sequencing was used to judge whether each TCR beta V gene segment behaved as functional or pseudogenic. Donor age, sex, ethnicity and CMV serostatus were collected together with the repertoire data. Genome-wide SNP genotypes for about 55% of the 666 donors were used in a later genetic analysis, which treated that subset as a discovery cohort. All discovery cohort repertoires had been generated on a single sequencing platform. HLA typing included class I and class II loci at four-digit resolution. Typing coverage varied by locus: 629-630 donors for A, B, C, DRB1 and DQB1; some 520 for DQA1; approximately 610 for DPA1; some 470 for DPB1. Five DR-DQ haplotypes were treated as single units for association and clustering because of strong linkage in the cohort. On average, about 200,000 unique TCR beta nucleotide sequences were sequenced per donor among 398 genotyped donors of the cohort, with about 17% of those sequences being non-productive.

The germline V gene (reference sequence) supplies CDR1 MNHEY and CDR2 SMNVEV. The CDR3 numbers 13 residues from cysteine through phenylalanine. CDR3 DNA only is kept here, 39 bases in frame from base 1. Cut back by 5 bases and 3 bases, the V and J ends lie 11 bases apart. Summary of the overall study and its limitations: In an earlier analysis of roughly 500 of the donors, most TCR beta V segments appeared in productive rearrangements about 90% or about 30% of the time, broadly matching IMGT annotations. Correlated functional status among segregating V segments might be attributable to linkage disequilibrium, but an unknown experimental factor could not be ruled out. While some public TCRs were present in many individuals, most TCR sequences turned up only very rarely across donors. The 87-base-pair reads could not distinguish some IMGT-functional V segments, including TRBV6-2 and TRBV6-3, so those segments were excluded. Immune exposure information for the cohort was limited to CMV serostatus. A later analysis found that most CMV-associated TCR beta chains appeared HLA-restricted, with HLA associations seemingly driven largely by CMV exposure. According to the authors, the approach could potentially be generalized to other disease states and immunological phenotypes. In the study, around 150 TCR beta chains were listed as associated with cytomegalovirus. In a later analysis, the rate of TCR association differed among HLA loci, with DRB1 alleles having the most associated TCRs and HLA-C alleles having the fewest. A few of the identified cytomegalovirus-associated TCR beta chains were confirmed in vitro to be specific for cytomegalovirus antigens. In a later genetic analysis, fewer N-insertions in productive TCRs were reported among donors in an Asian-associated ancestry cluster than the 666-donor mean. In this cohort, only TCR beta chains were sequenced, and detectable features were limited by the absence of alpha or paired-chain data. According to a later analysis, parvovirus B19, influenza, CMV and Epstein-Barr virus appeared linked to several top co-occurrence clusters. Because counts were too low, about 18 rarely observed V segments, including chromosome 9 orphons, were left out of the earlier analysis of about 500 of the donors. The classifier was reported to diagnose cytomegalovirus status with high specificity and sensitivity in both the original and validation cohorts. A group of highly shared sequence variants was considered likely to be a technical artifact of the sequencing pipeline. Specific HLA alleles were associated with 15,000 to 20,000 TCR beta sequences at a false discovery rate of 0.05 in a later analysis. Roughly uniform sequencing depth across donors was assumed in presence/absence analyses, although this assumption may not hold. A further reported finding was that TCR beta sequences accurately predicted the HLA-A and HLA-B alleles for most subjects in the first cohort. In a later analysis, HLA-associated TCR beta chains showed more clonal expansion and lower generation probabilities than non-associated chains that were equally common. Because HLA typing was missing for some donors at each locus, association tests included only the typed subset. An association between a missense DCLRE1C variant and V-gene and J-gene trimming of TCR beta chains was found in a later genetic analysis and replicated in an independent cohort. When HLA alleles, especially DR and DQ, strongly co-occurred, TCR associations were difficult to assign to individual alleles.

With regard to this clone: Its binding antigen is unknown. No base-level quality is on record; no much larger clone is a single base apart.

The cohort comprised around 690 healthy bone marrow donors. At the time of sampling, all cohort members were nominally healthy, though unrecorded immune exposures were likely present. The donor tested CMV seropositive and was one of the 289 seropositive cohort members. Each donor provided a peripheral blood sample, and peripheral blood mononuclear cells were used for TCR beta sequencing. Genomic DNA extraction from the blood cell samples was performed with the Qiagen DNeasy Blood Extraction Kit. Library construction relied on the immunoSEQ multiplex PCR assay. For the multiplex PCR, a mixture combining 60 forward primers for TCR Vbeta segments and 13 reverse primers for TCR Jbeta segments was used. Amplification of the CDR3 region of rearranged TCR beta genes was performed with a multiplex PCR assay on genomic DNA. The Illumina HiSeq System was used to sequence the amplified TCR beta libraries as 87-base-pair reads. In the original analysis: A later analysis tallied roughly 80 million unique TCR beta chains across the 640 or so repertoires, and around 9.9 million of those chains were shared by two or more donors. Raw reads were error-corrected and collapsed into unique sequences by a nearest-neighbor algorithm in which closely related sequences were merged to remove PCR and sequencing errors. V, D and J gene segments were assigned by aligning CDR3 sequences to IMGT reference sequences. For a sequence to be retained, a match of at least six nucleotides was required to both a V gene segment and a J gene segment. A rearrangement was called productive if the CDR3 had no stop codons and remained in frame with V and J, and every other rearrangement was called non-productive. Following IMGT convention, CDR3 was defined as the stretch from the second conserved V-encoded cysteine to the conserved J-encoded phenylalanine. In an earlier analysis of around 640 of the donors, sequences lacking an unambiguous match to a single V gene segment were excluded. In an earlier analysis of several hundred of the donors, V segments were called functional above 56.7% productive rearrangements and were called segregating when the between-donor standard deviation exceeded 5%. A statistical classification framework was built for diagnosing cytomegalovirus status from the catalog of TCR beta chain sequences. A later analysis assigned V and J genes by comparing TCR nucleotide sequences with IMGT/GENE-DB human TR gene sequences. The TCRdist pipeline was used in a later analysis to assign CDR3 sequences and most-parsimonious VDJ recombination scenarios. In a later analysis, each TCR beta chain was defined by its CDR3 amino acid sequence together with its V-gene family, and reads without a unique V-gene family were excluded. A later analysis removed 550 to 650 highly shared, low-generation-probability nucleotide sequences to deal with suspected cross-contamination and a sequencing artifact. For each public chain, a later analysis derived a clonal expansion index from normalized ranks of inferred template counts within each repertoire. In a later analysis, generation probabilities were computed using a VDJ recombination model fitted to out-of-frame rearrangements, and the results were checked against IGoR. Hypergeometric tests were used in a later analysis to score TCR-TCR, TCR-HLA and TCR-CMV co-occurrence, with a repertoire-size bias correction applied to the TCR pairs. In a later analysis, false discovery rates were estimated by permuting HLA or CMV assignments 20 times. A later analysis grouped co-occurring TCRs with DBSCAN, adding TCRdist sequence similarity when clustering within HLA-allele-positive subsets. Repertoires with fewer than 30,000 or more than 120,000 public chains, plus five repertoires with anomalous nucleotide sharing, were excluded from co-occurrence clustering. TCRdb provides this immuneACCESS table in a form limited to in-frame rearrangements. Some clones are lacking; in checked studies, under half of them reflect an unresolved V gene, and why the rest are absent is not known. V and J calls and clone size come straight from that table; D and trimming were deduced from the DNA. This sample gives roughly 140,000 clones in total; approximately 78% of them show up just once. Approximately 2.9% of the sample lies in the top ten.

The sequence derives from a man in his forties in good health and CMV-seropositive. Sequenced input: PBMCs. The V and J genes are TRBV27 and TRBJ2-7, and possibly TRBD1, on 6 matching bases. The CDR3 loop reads CASSPGQYYEQYF. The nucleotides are TGTGCCAGCAGTCCTGGACAGTACTACGAGCAGTACTTC.